A single sample is the source of the 24 T cell receptor beta chains below, sequenced in a study of T cells after yellow fever vaccination. Each CDR3 protein is one row after TCRdb ran MiXCR on the 5' RACE reads. The data show around 610,000 distinct CDR3 sequences, 13% seen once. The source material was PBMCs, sampled on the day of the yellow fever booster vaccination. Every receptor here comes from a man younger than 45 who received the YFV17D yellow fever vaccine.

V gene TRBV19 combines with J gene TRBJ2-7; possibly TRBD1 for D (6 bases). This CDR3 is built from 15 residues. The germline CDR1 and CDR2 sequences are LNHDA and SQIVND (reference sequence). Trimming pared 2 bases from V and 0 bases from J, leaving 11 bases between. The CDR3 loop is CASSIQGHSSYEQYF. In DNA form, the CDR3 reads TGTGCCAGTAGTATACAGGGACACAGCTCCTACGAGCAGTACTTC.

This clonotype has only a few counts. The CDR3 region is CASSLRGRGEQFF. The CDR3 nucleotides are TGTGCCAGCAGTTTAAGGGGGCGCGGTGAGCAGTTCTTC. This rearrangement joins TRBV27 to TRBJ2-1; TRBD1 matches at 7 bases. The CDR3 contains 13 residues. Looked up from germline, CDR1 is MNHEY and CDR2 is SMNVEV (reference sequence). Trimming took 2 bases from V and 9 from J; bases not matched to a gene: 4.

The rearrangement uses TRBV5-1 and TRBJ2-3, with 9 bases matching TRBD2. Germline V gene lookup returns CDR1 SGHRS and CDR2 YFSETQ. With 3 bases clipped from V and 7 bases from J, the junction kept 6 bases outside the gene matches. The CDR3 is 14 residues long. The CDR3 DNA is TGCGCCAGCAGCTCCGTAGCGGGAGAGAATACGCAGTATTTT. It translates to CASSSVAGENTQYF.

This clonotype appeared a few times. The chain recombines TRBV20-1 with TRBJ2-3; D is undetermined. The V gene's germline CDR1 is DFQATT and CDR2 SNEGSKA (reference sequence). V was clipped by 8 bases and J by 0 bases, with 9 bases between them. The CDR3 runs to 12 residues. The CDR3 bases are TGCAGTTCTGGCGGCAGCACAGATACGCAGTATTTT. Protein sequence: CSSGGSTDTQYF.

The V and J genes are TRBV12-5 and TRBJ1-1, with D possibly TRBD1 on 6 matching bases. The V and J ends lost 6 bases and 9 bases respectively, with 17 bases between them. This CDR3 is built from 13 residues. CDR1 LGHNT and CDR2 FRNRAP come from the germline V gene. The CDR3, as DNA: TGTGCTAGTGGCTCCGGGACAATGGGGCAAGCTTTCTTT. Protein sequence: CASGSGTMGQAFF.

This clonotype came up many times. This sequence joins TRBV27 and TRBJ2-2, with 8 bases identical to TRBD1. Germline V gene lookup returns CDR1 MNHEY and CDR2 SMNVEV (reference sequence). The CDR3 has 19 residues. Trimming at V came to 7 bases and at J to 1 base, leaving 17 bases not matched to a gene. The CDR3 region is CASKGVRSGQALNTGELFF. CDR3 coding DNA: TGTGCCAGCAAGGGGGTAAGATCGGGACAGGCTTTGAACACCGGGGAGCTGTTTTTT.

The rearrangement links TRBV18 to TRBJ1-2; D is unresolved. Between the trimmed V and J ends, which lost 0 bases and 8 bases, there was a span of 16 bases. The germline CDR1 and CDR2 sequences are KGHSH and LQKENI. CDR3 length equals 15 residues. CDR3 coding DNA: TGTGCCAGCTCACCACCGAAGGGCAATTCGGGAGGCTACACCTTC. Protein product: CASSPPKGNSGGYTF.

In its sample, this clonotype was seen a few times. The chain carries TRBV27 and TRBJ2-1, with TRBD2 matching over 13 bases. V shed 3 bases and J 5 bases; nucleotides not matched to a gene: 7. The germline V gene encodes CDR1 MNHEY and CDR2 SMNVEV (reference sequence). CDR3 length: 17 amino acids. The CDR3 is CASSFRWGTSGNNEQFF. The CDR3 region has the DNA TGTGCCAGCAGTTTCCGTTGGGGGACTAGCGGGAACAATGAGCAGTTCTTC.

CDR3 nucleotides: TGTGCCACCAGTGATTTGCATCGCAGGGACGGGGAGTTCTTC. The encoded protein is CATSDLHRRDGEFF. This chain connects TRBV24-1 to TRBJ2-1; either TRBD1 or TRBD2 may supply D (5 bases each). In germline, CDR1 is KGHDR, CDR2 SFDVKD. The CDR3 is 14 amino acids. Trimming took off 0 bases at V and 14 bases at J, with 16 bases between the two ends.

This sequence joins TRBV30 and TRBJ2-7, with D uncertain. The ends were cut back, 3 bases at V and 3 bases at J, with 9 bases in the middle. Per germline, CDR1 GTSNPN and CDR2 SVGIG (reference sequence). This CDR3 is 12 amino acids long. The CDR3 DNA is TGTGCCTGGAGCCGAGAGGACTACGAGCAGTACTTC. Its protein product is CAWSREDYEQYF.

This clonotype has just a few counts. This sequence joins TRBV2 and TRBJ2-7, with a tentative D call TRBD2 (6 bases). V was pared by 8 bases and J by 4 bases, with 15 bases between. CDR1 SNHLY and CDR2 FYNNEI come from the germline V gene. CDR3 length: 13 amino acids. This CDR3 reads CASYTGTGYEQYF. In DNA, the CDR3 is TGTGCCAGCTATACCGGGACTGGTTACGAGCAGTACTTC.

This clonotype turned up a few times. CDR3 sequence: CASSDGSGIGHGILDTQYF. CDR3 nucleotides: TGCGCCAGCAGTGACGGTAGCGGGATTGGCCATGGGATCCTGGATACGCAGTATTTT. The V and J genes are TRBV10-1 and TRBJ2-3; 8 bases are shared with TRBD2. Losses at the gene ends were 3 bases for V and 6 bases for J; bases not matched to a gene: 20. CDR1 and CDR2 (germline): WNHNN, SYGVQD (reference sequence). CDR3 length: 19 residues.

The rearrangement joins TRBV7-2 to TRBJ2-5; D is perhaps TRBD1 or TRBD2 (5 bases each). Between the trimmed V and J ends, which lost 8 bases and 5 bases, there was a span of 15 bases. Germline V lookup: CDR1 SGHTA, CDR2 FQGNSA. This CDR3 is 13 amino acids long. CDR3 bases: TGTGCCAGCGCCCCGGGACCTCGGGAGACCCAGTACTTC. As protein: CASAPGPRETQYF.

This clonotype was recorded a few times. This chain uses TRBV10-3 with TRBJ2-2, with unresolved D. CDR3 size: 12 residues. CDR1 and CDR2 from the germline V gene are ENHRY and SYGVKD. The V end lost 2 bases, the J end lost 8 bases, and 6 bases lay between the germline ends. CDR3 sequence: CAISEDLGELFF. CDR3 in DNA: TGTGCCATCAGTGAGGATCTTGGGGAGCTGTTTTTT.

This clonotype was observed a handful of times. The gene calls are TRBV7-6 and TRBJ1-3, with unresolved D. Trimming removed 1 base at V and 2 bases at J, with 15 bases between. This CDR3 contains 17 residues. Germline loops: CDR1 SGHVS, CDR2 FNYEAQ. CDR3 DNA sequence: TGTGCCAGCAGCTTAGAACTGCCTACCTCCACTGGAAACACCATATATTTT. Its protein is CASSLELPTSTGNTIYF. The full variable domain, rest sourced from reference TRBV7-6 and TRBJ1-3, is GAGVSQSPRYKVTKRGQDVALRCDPISGHVSLYWYRQALGQGPEFLTYFNYEAQQDKSGLPNDRFSAERPEGSISTLTIQRTEQRDSAMYRCASSLELPTSTGNTIYFGEGSWLTVV.

This clonotype came up a few times. V usage is TRBV18 and J usage is TRBJ2-5, with 10 positions matching TRBD1. CDR1 is KGHSH and CDR2 is LQKENI in the germline V gene. The V and J ends lost 6 bases and 5 bases, in that order; junction bases with no gene match: 9. The CDR3 sequence is 15 residues long. The CDR3 DNA sequence: TGTGCCAGCTCCCCCCCGACAGGGGGCGCGGAGACCCAGTACTTC. Its translation is CASSPPTGGAETQYF.

There are a few counts of this clonotype. The gene calls are TRBV28 and TRBJ2-3, with a weak D call TRBD2 (5 bases). Trimming removed 3 bases from V and 2 bases from J, with 12 bases in between. In germline, CDR1 is MDHEN, CDR2 SYDVKM. The CDR3 is 15 residues long. DNA of the CDR3: TGTGCCAGCAGTTTGAGCGGAGTAAACACAGATACGCAGTATTTT. This encodes CASSLSGVNTDTQYF.

This clonotype turned up a few times. The chain uses TRBV5-1 and TRBJ2-7; D is uncertain. The CDR3 totals 14 residues. Germline lookup yields CDR1 SGHRS and CDR2 YFSETQ. V lost 0 bases and J 6 bases, leaving 13 bases between the germline ends. The CDR3 DNA reads as TGCGCCAGCAGCTTGGAGGGCTCCCTGGGCGAGCAGTACTTC. Amino acids: CASSLEGSLGEQYF.

The chain couples TRBV19 to TRBJ1-1; D ambiguous. This CDR3 has 15 amino acids. Trimming took off 2 bases at V and 1 base at J, with 11 bases between the two ends. In germline, CDR1 is LNHDA, CDR2 SQIVND (reference sequence). CDR3 residues: CASSILGSRNTEAFF. CDR3 coding DNA: TGTGCCAGTAGTATACTGGGCAGCAGGAACACTGAAGCTTTCTTT.

Remarks on this clonotype: Just one base apart from a much larger clone, this may be a read error. The V and J genes are TRBV7-6 and TRBJ2-2, with 8 nucleotides matching TRBD2. Germline CDR1 reads SGHVS; CDR2 reads FNYEAQ. The ends lost 5 bases at V and 1 base at J; junction bases unmatched: 3. The CDR3 covers 15 residues. The CDR3 sequence is CASSRGLGNTGELFF. For the CDR3, the DNA is TGTGCCAGCAGCCGGGGACTAGGGAACACCGGGGAGCTGTTTTTT.

This clonotype was seen a single time. The chain employs TRBV6-4 and TRBJ1-5; D is uncertain. Germline V CDR1 and CDR2: MRHNA, SNTAGT. The CDR3 runs to 13 residues. V shed 4 bases and J shed 5 bases, with 9 bases lying between them. The CDR3 spells CASSVGPYQPQHF. The DNA for the CDR3 is TGTGCCAGCAGTGTAGGGCCCTATCAGCCCCAGCATTTT.

The chain links TRBV19 to TRBJ2-3; TRBD1 is a possible D gene (6 bases). Germline V gene data show CDR1 as LNHDA and CDR2 as SQIVND (reference sequence). V lost 5 bases and J lost 3, with 12 bases in between. CDR3 length: 14 amino acids. CDR3 sequence reads: CASSLRQATDTQYF. The CDR3 bases are TGTGCCAGTAGTCTCAGACAGGCGACAGATACGCAGTATTTT.

This clonotype was counted only a few times. This chain uses TRBV6-1 with TRBJ2-3; D is perhaps TRBD2 (5 bases). Trimming took off 10 bases at V and 0 bases at J, with 14 bases between the two ends. Germline CDR1 and CDR2: MNHNS and SASEGT. The CDR3 contains 14 residues. DNA of the CDR3: TGTGCCACCAAGCGGCAACCTAGCACAGATACGCAGTATTTT. It encodes CATKRQPSTDTQYF.

This clonotype was seen more than once but under ten times. The chain carries TRBV30 and TRBJ2-4; no definite D call. Trimming stripped 1 base from V and 9 bases from J, with 13 bases between. The CDR3 is made up of 13 amino acids. Germline assignment: CDR1 GTSNPN and CDR2 SVGIG (reference sequence). CDR3 nucleotides: TGTGCCTGGAGTGAACCTGGAGCGAGCATTCAGTACTTC. It specifies CAWSEPGASIQYF.